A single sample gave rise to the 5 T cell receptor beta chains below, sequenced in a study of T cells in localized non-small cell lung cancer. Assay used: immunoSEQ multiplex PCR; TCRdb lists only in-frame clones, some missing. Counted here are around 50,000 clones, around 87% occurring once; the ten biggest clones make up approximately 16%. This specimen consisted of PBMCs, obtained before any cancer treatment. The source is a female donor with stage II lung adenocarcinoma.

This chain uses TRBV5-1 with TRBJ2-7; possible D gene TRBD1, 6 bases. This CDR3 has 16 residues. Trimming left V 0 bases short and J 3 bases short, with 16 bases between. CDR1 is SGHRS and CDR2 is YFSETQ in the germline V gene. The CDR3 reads CASSLDASQGFYEQYF. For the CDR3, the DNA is TGCGCCAGCAGCTTGGATGCTAGTCAGGGGTTCTACGAGCAGTACTTC.

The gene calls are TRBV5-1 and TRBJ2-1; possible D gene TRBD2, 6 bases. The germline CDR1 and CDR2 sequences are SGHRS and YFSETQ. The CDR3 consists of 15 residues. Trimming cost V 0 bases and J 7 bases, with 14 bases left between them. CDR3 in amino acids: CASSLDGGSRNEQFF. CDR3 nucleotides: TGCGCCAGCAGCTTGGACGGGGGTTCTCGTAATGAGCAGTTCTTC.

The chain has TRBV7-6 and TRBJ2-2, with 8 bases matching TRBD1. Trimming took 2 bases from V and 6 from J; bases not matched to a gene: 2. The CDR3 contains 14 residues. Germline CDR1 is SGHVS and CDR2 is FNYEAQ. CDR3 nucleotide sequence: TGTGCCAGCAGCTTACAGGGGGCAGCCGGGGAGCTGTTTTTT. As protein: CASSLQGAAGELFF.

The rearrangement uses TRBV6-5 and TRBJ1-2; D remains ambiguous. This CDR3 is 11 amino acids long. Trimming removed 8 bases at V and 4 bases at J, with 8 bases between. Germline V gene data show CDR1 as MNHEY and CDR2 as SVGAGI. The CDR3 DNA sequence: TGTGCCAGCTACTTTGCCTATGGCTACACCTTC. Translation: CASYFAYGYTF.

The DNA of the CDR3 is TGTGCCAGCAGGCGGGACAGCAATCAGCCCCAGCATTTT. The encoded protein is CASRRDSNQPQHF. The J gene is TRBJ1-5, the V gene TRBV7-6, with D possibly matching TRBD1 (5 bases). This CDR3 is 13 amino acids long. The V end lost 6 bases, the J end lost 1 base, and 7 bases lay between the germline ends. The germline CDR1 and CDR2 sequences are SGHVS and FNYEAQ.